One sample yielded the 10 T cell receptor delta chains listed below, sequenced in a study of γδ T cells in repeated Plasmodium falciparum infection. TCRdb applied CATT to the multiplex PCR reads for clone calling. Among around 52,000 delta-chain clones, approximately 1.7% were seen once, and the ten largest hold around 16%. Gammadelta T cells were flow-sorted from PBMC into Vgamma9/Vdelta2+ and Vdelta2-negative populations for bulk analysis. The specimen sequenced was gamma-delta T cells from blood. The receptor source for this set is a pool of human donors (malaria-infected and uninfected, not separated).

This clone showed up just a few times. The protein TCRdb gives is from a much larger clone and does not agree with this DNA's translation at residue 4, likely a read error; the protein shown here comes from the DNA. The chain recombines TRDV2 with TRDJ1; possibly TRDD3 for D (5 bases). Here the J gene was assigned by germline matching of the DNA, as TCRdb has none. Germline lookup yields CDR1 GEAIGNYY and CDR2 EKD. This CDR3 spans 21 amino acids. The CDR3 is CACNTYREEEDIRGYTDKLIF. The CDR3 coding sequence is TGTGCCTGTAACACATATCGGGAAGAAGAGGATATCCGGGGGTACACCGATAAACTCATCTTT.

The chain couples TRDV1 to TRDJ1; 12 nucleotides agree with TRDD3. TCRdb gives no J gene; it was assigned here by matching the DNA to germline. Germline V lookup: CDR1 TSWWSYY, CDR2 QGS. V trimming: 4 bases; J trimming: 0 bases; junction bases outside the gene matches: 21. The CDR3 runs 22 residues. The CDR3 DNA sequence: TGTGCTCTTGGGGTACCGGCCTGGGGGATACGCGTGGCCTTTTGTCACACCGATAAACTCATCTTT. Its translation is CALGVPAWGIRVAFCHTDKLIF.

This clone was detected ten times or more. The rearrangement joins TRDV1 to TRDJ1, with 8 bases that match TRDD3. Germline values: CDR1 TSWWSYY, CDR2 QGS. The CDR3 contains 17 residues. The V and J ends lost 0 bases and 3 bases, in that order; junction bases with no gene match: 9. The CDR3 loop is CALGELGLGYVADKLIF. The CDR3 nucleotides are TGTGCTCTTGGGGAACTAGGGCTGGGATACGTGGCCGATAAACTCATCTTT.

This clone came up a few times. The protein recorded in TCRdb matches a much larger clone and deviates from this DNA's translation at residue 10, suggesting a read error; the protein here is obtained by translating the DNA. This rearrangement joins TRDV1 to TRDJ1, with D tentatively TRDD2 (5 bases). The CDR3 has 13 amino acids. Looked up from germline, CDR1 is TSWWSYY and CDR2 is QGS. CDR3 sequence: CALGSPFSDQLIF. CDR3 sequence (DNA): TGTGCTCTTGGGTCCCCCTTCTCCGATCAACTCATCTTT.

This clone turned up a few times. The TCRdb record carries a much larger clone's protein, which differs from this DNA's translation at residue 18; a read error is the likely cause, and the protein listed here is the DNA translation. The V gene is TRDV3, the J gene TRDJ1; 9 bases match TRDD3. In the absence of a J gene in TCRdb, the DNA was matched to germline to assign it here. CDR1 and CDR2 from the germline V gene are TVYSNPD and GDNSRS (reference sequence). This CDR3 is built from 24 residues. V lost 4 bases to trimming and J lost 1 base; unmatched junction nucleotides: 37. The CDR3 region is CASLIPQGFHGFWGIRLVTDKLIF. CDR3 DNA: TGTGCCTCACTTATACCCCAGGGATTCCACGGGTTCTGGGGGATCAGGCTGGTCACCGATAAACTCATCTTT.

With regard to this clone: This likely reflects a read error, since a far larger clone is one base away. Other DNA sequences within the sample encode an identical CDR3. The rearrangement links TRDV1 to TRDJ1, with TRDD3 as a possible D gene (5 bases). Germline assignment: CDR1 TSWWSYY and CDR2 QGS. The V gene lost 2 bases and the J gene lost 3 bases, with 19 bases spanning the gap. This CDR3 comprises 17 residues. In DNA form, the CDR3 reads TGTGCTCTTGGGGAAAGAGGGGGGTATAGGAAGGCCGATAAACTCATCTTT. It translates to CALGERGGYRKADKLIF.

This clone was seen only a few times. This DNA's translation differs at residue 8 from TCRdb's protein, which comes from a much larger clone; a read error is likely, and the protein shown is translated from the DNA. The chain carries TRDV1 and TRDJ1, with D possibly matching TRDD3 (5 bases). TCRdb offers no J gene call, so here the DNA was matched to germline to obtain one. This CDR3 comprises 21 residues. From germline, CDR1 is TSWWSYY and CDR2 QGS. CDR3: CALVEPALLAGWDHFGDKLIF. In DNA form, the CDR3 reads TGTGCTCTTGTGGAACCAGCCCTCCTGGCCGGCTGGGACCATTTCGGCGATAAACTCATCTTT.

The V and J genes are TRDV1 and TRDJ1; D perhaps matches TRDD3 (10 bases). TCRdb records no J gene; here it was assigned by comparing the DNA to germline. The CDR3 sequence is 25 residues long. Trimming stripped 4 bases from V and 0 bases from J, with 42 bases between. Germline V gene data show CDR1 as TSWWSYY and CDR2 as QGS. The CDR3 DNA is TGTGCTCTTGGGGTTCTACCCCTTCCTACGCACAAATCTTTACTGGGGGATCATCACACCGATAAACTCATCTTT. Its translation is CALGVLPLPTHKSLLGDHHTDKLIF.

For this clone: This DNA translates differently at residue 3 from the TCRdb protein, which is that of a much larger clone; a read error is likely, and the protein shown is the DNA's own translation. The chain recombines TRDV3 with TRDJ1; 11 positions agree with TRDD3. The CDR3 consists of 14 residues. J gave up 4 bases and V 5 bases, and 9 bases lay outside the gene matches. CDR1 and CDR2 from the germline V gene are TVYSNPD and GDNSRS (reference sequence). CDR3 nucleotides: TGTGCCCTTGGTCCTGGGGGATACATCGATAAACTCATCTTT. It translates to CALGPGGYIDKLIF.

Only a few counts were recorded for this clone. This DNA's translation and the protein TCRdb lists, from a much larger clone, do not match at residue 3, likely due to a read error; the protein shown is translated from the DNA. The V and J genes are TRDV1 and TRDJ1; TRDD3 aligns across 10 bases. The J gene comes from matching the DNA to germline here; TCRdb lacks it. The CDR3 has 19 residues. The germline V gene encodes CDR1 TSWWSYY and CDR2 QGS. CDR3 amino acids: CAPGELRSPLLGDPHKLIF. CDR3 coding DNA: TGTGCTCCTGGGGAACTCAGGTCTCCCTTACTGGGGGATCCCCATAAACTCATCTTT.